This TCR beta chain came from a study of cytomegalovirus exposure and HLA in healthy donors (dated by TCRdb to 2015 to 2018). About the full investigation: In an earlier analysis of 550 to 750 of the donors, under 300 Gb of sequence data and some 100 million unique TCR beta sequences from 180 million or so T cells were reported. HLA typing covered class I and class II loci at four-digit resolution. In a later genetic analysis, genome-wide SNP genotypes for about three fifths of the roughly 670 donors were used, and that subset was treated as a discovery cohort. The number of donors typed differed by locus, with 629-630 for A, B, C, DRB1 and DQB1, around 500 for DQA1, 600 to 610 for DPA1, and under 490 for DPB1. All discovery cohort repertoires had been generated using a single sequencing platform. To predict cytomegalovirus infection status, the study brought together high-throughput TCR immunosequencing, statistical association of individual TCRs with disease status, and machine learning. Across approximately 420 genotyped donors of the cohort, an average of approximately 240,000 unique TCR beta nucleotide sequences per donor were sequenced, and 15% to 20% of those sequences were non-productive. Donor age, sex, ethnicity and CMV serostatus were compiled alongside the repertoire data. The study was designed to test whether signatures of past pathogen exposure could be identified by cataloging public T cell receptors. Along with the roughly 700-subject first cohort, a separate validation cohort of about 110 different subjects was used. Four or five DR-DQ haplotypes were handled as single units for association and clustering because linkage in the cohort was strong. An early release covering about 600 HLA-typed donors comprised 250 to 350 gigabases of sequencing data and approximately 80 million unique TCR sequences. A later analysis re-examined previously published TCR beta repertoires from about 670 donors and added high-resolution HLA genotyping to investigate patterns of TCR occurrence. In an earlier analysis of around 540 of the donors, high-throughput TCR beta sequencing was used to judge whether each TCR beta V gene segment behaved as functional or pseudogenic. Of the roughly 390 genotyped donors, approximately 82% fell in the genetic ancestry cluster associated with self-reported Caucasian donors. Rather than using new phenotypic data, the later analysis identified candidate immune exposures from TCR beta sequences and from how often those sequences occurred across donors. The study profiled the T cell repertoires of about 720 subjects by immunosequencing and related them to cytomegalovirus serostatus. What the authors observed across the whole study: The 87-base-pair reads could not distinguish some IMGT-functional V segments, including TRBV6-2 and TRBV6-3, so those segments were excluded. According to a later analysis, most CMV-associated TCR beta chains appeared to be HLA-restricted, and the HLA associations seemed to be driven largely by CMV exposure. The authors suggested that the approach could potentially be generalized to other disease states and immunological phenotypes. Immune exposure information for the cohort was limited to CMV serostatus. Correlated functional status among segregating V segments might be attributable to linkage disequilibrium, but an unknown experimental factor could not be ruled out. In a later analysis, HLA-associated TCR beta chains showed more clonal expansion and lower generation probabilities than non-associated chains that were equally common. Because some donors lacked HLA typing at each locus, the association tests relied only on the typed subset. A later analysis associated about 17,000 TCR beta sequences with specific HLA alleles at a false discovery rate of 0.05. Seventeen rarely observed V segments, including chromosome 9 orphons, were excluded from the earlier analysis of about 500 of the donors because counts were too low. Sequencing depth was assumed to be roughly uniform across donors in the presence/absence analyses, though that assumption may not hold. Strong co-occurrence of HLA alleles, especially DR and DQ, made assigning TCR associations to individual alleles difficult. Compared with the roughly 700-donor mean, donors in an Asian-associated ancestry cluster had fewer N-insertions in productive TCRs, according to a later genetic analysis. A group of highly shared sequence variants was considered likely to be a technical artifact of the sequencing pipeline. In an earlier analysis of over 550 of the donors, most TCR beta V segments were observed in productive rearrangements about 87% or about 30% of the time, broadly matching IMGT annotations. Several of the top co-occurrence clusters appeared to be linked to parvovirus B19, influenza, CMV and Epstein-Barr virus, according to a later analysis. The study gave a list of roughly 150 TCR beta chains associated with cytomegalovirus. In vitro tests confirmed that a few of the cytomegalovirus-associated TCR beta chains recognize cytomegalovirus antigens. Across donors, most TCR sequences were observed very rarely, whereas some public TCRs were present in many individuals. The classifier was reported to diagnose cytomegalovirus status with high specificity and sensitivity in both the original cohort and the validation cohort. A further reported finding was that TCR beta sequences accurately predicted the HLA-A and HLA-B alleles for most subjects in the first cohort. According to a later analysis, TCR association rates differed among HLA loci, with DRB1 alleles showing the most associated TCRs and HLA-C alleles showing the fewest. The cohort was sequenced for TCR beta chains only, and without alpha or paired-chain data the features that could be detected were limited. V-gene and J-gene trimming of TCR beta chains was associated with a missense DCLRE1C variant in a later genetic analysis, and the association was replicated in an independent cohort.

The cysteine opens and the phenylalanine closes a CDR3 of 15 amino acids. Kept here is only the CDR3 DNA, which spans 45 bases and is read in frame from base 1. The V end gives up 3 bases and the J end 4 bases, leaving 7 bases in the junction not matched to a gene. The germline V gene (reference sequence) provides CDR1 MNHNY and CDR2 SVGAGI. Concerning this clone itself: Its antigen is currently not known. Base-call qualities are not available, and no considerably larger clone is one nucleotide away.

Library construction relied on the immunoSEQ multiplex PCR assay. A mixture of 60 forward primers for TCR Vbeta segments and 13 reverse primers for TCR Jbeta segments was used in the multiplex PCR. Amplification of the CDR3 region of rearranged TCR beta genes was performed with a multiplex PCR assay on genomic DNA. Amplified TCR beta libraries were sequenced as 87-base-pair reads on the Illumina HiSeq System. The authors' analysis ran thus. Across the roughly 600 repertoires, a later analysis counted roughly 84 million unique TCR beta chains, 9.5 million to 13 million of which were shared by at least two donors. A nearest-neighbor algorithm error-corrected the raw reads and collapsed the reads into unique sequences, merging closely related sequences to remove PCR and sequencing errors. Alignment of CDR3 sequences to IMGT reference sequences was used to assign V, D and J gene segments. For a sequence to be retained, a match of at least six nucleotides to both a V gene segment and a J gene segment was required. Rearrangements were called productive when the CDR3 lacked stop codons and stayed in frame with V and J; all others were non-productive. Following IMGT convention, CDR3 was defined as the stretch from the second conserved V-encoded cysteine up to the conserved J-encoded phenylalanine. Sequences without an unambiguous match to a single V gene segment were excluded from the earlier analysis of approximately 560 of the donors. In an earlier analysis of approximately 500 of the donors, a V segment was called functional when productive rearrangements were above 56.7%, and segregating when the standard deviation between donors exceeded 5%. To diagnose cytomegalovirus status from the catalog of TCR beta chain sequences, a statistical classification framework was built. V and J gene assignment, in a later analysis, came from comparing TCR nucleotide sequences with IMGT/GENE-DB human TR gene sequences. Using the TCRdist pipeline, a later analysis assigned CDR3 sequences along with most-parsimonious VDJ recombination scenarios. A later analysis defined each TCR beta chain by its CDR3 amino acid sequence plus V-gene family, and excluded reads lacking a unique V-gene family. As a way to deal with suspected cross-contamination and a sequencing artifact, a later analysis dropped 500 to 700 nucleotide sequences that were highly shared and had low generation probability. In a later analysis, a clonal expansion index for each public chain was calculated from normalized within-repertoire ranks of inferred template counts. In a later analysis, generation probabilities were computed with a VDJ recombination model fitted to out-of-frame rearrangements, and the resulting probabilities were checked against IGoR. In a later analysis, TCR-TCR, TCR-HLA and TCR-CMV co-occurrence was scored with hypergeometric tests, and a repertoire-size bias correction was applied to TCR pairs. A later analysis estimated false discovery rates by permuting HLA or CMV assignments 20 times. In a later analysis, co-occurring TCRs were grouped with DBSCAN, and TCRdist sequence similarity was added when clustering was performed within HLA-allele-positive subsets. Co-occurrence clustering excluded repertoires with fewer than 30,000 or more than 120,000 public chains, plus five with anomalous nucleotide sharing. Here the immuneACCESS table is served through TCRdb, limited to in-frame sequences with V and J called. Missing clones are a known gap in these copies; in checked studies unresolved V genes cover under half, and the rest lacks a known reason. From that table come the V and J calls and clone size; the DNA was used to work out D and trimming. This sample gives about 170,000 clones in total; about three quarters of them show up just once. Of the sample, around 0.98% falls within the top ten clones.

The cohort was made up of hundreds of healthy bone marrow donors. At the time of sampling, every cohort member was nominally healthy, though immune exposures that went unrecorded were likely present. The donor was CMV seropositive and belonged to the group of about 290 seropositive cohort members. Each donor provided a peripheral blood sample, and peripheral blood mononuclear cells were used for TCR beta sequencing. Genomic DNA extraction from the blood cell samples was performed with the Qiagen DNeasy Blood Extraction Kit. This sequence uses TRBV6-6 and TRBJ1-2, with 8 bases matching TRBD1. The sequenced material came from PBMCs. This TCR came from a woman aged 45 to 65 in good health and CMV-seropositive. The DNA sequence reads TGTGCCAGCAGTTATCAACCAGACAGGGGCTATGGCTACACCTTC. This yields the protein CASSYQPDRGYGYTF.